The 5 T cell receptor beta chains reported below all come from one sample, sequenced in a study of blood T cell repertoires in COVID-19. Sequencing used immunoSEQ multiplex PCR; TCRdb keeps in-frame clones, though not all of them. The sample shows roughly 120,000 clones, approximately 82% of them seen only once. The source material was peripheral blood. The source is a woman of 80 years or more with active or convalescent COVID-19.

The chain couples TRBV28 to TRBJ2-7, with TRBD2 matching 15 bases. V shed 5 bases, J shed 7 bases, and the junction held 9 bases outside the gene matches. Per germline, CDR1 MDHEN and CDR2 SYDVKM. The CDR3 runs 16 residues. CDR3 bases: TGTGCCAGCAGTGCCGGACTAGCGGGAGGGTTAAGAGAGCAGTACTTC. Its translation is CASSAGLAGGLREQYF. Together with reference TRBV28 and TRBJ2-7, the CDR3 gives the full variable domain: DVKVTQSSRYLVKRTGEKVFLECVQDMDHENMFWYRQDPGLGLRLIYFSYDVKMKEKGDIPEGYSVSREKKERFSLILESASTNQTSMYLCASSAGLAGGLREQYFGPGTRLTVT.

CDR3 sequence (DNA): TGTGCCAGCAGCGCGCTGACCGCGGGGGGCACTGAAGCTTTCTTT. Residues: CASSALTAGGTEAFF. The chain combines TRBV7-2 with TRBJ1-1; D may be TRBD1 (5 bases). V was clipped by 5 bases and J by 4 bases, with 17 bases between them. The CDR3 covers 15 residues. Per germline, CDR1 SGHTA and CDR2 FQGNSA.

The chain couples TRBV2 to TRBJ1-5; D remains unclear. Trimming stripped 4 bases from V and 2 bases from J, with 12 bases between. Germline-derived CDR1 and CDR2 are SNHLY and FYNNEI. The CDR3 consists of 15 residues. The CDR3 is CASSGLSGGNQPQHF. DNA for the CDR3: TGTGCCAGCAGTGGCCTTTCGGGAGGCAATCAGCCCCAGCATTTT.

The chain couples TRBV5-1 to TRBJ2-5; 9 nucleotides match TRBD2. The CDR3 length is 14 residues. Trimming at V came to 4 bases and at J to 3 bases, leaving 4 bases not matched to a gene. Germline CDR1 SGHRS, CDR2 YFSETQ. The DNA for the CDR3 is TGCGCCAGCAGCCGACGACTAGCGGAAGAGACCCAGTACTTC. Amino acids: CASSRRLAEETQYF.

The rearrangement joins TRBV7-9 to TRBJ1-1, with TRBD1 matching 10 bases. The CDR3 loop spans 14 amino acids. Unmatched junction bases numbered 7, after V lost 11 bases and J lost 1 base. Germline values: CDR1 SEHNR, CDR2 FQNEAQ (reference sequence). CDR3 DNA: TGTGCCGTCAAAAGGGACAGGGGGAACACTGAAGCTTTCTTT. Translated, it gives CAVKRDRGNTEAFF.